The present T cell receptor beta chain was sequenced within a study of cytomegalovirus exposure and HLA in healthy donors. Overall study findings and caveats: In the 120 or so validation repertoires, just under 95% of cluster scores exceeded 0, per a later analysis.

In germline, CDR1 is MNHEY, CDR2 SVGAGI. CDR3 length: 15 residues. The V gene end was trimmed by 5 bases and the J gene end by 5 bases; junction bases not matched to a gene: 8. The data were produced by immunoSEQ multiplex PCR, yet TCRdb's version contains in-frame clones alone and is incomplete. The sample holds 110,000 to 150,000 clones, 75% to 90% seen once. With regard to this clone: The antigen remains unidentified.

This chain joins TRBV6-5 and TRBJ1-1, with 10 bases that match TRBD1. The sequencing input was PBMCs. The TCR sequence derives from a woman younger than 30 in good health and CMV-seropositive. Here the CDR3 DNA reads TGTGCCAGCAGTCGCCTGGGACAGGGGACGACTGAAGCTTTCTTT. Its protein product is CASSRLGQGTTEAFF.